The clone carrying this T cell receptor (beta chain) was recorded once. Antigen specificity is unknown. The CDR3 length is 14 residues. With 5 bases removed from V and 3 bases from J, the gap between germline ends came to 10 bases. Per the germline V gene, CDR1 is SEHNR and CDR2 is FQNEAQ (reference sequence). This record belongs to a study of blood T cells in healthy people across ages. Study findings and constraints: TCR beta diversity per million T cells fell roughly linearly with age.

A second PCR of 7 to 11 cycles used a sample-barcoded 5' primer and a J-beta primer mix. MiXCR, applied by TCRdb to the 5' RACE reads, yields one record per CDR3 protein. Among 650,000 or so distinct CDR3 sequences listed, over 40% were seen once. The receptor was isolated from a woman older than 75 in good health. Sequencing was done on a sample of blood. The rearrangement uses TRBV7-9 and TRBJ2-2; D uncertain. Here the CDR3 reads CASSPTTDTGELFF. The CDR3 nucleotides read TGTGCCAGCAGCCCCACTACGGACACCGGGGAGCTGTTTTTT.